Shown below are 27 T cell receptor beta chains from a single sample sequenced in a study of T cells after yellow fever vaccination. TCRdb recomputed calls from the 5' RACE reads with MiXCR, one row per CDR3 protein. The sample lists fewer than 85,000 distinct CDR3 sequences; 7.5% to 8% were seen once. The sample consisted of CD8+ T cells sorted from PBMCs, taken on the day of the yellow fever booster vaccination. These receptors all stem from a man aged 30-40 years who received the YFV17D yellow fever vaccine.

The chain joins TRBV20-1 to TRBJ2-1; 7 nucleotides match TRBD2. This CDR3 region has 16 residues. Germline assignment: CDR1 DFQATT and CDR2 SNEGSKA (reference sequence). V lost 0 bases to trimming and J lost 0 bases; unmatched junction nucleotides: 5. The CDR3 bases are TGCAGTGCTAGAGATAGGGAGGGAGGCTCCTACAATGAGCAGTTCTTC. Encoded protein: CSARDREGGSYNEQFF.

This clonotype has more than one count but fewer than ten. At one of its ends the junction is not consistent with the germline gene, which may arise from a read error. The chain employs TRBV2 and TRBJ2-7; 7 bases align to TRBD2. CDR3 length: 11 amino acids. Germline CDR1 reads SNHLY; CDR2 reads FYNNEI. The CDR3 coding sequence is TGTGCCAGCAGTGAATCAAGTGGGGGGGACTTC. This encodes CASSESSGGDF. Variable domain in full (rest from reference TRBV2 and TRBJ2-7): EPEVTQTPSHQVTQMGQEVILRCVPISNHLYFYWYRQILGQKVEFLVSFYNNEISEKSEIFDDQFSVERPDGSNFTLKIRSTKLEDSAMYFCASSESSGGDFGPGTRLTVT.

V and J are TRBV12-3 or TRBV12-4 and TRBJ2-3; weak D call: TRBD1 (6 bases). V lost 5 bases to trimming and J lost 6 bases, with 18 bases between them. CDR3 size: 15 residues. The CDR3 nucleotides read TGTGCCAGCAGTGGGGAGTACAGGGTGGTGGATACGCAGTATTTT. Protein: CASSGEYRVVDTQYF.

V gene TRBV20-1 combines with J gene TRBJ2-7, with D perhaps TRBD2 (6 bases). This CDR3 is built from 15 residues. V lost 0 bases and J 4 bases, leaving 16 bases between the germline ends. Germline CDR1 DFQATT, CDR2 SNEGSKA (reference sequence). This CDR3 is CSARDFRGGGYEQYF. The CDR3 coding sequence is TGCAGTGCTAGAGATTTCCGGGGAGGAGGATACGAGCAGTACTTC.

The sample holds a few counts of this clonotype. This chain uses TRBV30 with TRBJ2-7, with 10 bases matching TRBD2. Trimming cost V 5 bases and J 3 bases; bases outside gene matches: 25. Germline assignment: CDR1 GTSNPN and CDR2 SVGIG (reference sequence). CDR3 size: 20 residues. CDR3 nucleotides: TGTGCCTGGGGTGGAACTAGCGGGATTAATATGAGAAACGGTCTCTACGAGCAGTACTTC. The encoded protein is CAWGGTSGINMRNGLYEQYF.

V and J are TRBV15 and TRBJ2-7; no clear D. The V gene's germline CDR1 is LNHNV and CDR2 YYDKDF (reference sequence). V shed 5 bases and J shed 2 bases, with 7 bases lying between them. The CDR3 extends over 12 amino acids. The CDR3 coding sequence is TGTGCCACCAGCGACGGGCCCTACGAGCAGTACTTC. Amino acids: CATSDGPYEQYF.

The V gene is TRBV7-2, the J gene TRBJ2-7; 11 positions agree with TRBD2. Trimming removed 1 base from V and 6 bases from J; junction bases left unmatched: 2. This CDR3 contains 14 residues. Germline CDR1 is SGHTA and CDR2 is FQGNSA. The CDR3, as DNA: TGTGCCAGCAGCTTAGAACTAGCGGGAGTCGAGCAGTACTTC. It yields the protein CASSLELAGVEQYF. The whole variable domain, remainder taken from reference TRBV7-2 and TRBJ2-7, is GAGVSQSPSNKVTEKGKDVELRCDPISGHTALYWYRQSLGQGLEFLIYFQGNSAPDKSGLPSDRFSAERTGGSVSTLTIQRTQQEDSAVYLCASSLELAGVEQYFGPGTRLTVT.

This clonotype was observed a few times. V and J are TRBV18 and TRBJ2-3; a possible D gene is TRBD2 (6 bases). This CDR3 has 15 residues. CDR1 KGHSH and CDR2 LQKENI come from the germline V gene. V was shortened by 5 bases and J by 6 bases, with 18 bases between the two germline ends. The chain's CDR3 is CASSSRLDGTDTQYF. DNA for the CDR3: TGTGCCAGCTCATCCAGACTAGATGGGACGGATACGCAGTATTTT.

There are many counts of this clonotype. This sequence joins TRBV7-6 and TRBJ2-1; 9 nucleotides line up with TRBD2. The length of the CDR3 is 15 residues. V was clipped by 1 base and J by 8 bases; unmatched bases: 6. CDR1 is SGHVS, CDR2 FNYEAQ, per germline. The CDR3 loop is CASSLVFSGSHEQFF. CDR3 bases: TGTGCCAGCAGCTTAGTGTTTAGCGGGAGCCATGAGCAGTTCTTC.

This clonotype was detected many times. The V and J genes are TRBV4-3 and TRBJ1-1; no clear D gene. Germline-derived CDR1 and CDR2 are LGHNA and YSLEER. There are 15 residues in the CDR3. V dropped 0 bases and J dropped 4 bases, with 12 bases sitting between them. CDR3 protein: CASSQDTLGGTEAFF. CDR3 in DNA: TGCGCCAGCAGCCAAGATACCCTAGGAGGCACTGAAGCTTTCTTT.

This clonotype was seen a handful of times. The gene calls are TRBV19 and TRBJ2-7; TRBD1 might be the D (6 bases). The germline gives CDR1 LNHDA, CDR2 SQIVND (reference sequence). Trimming stripped 3 bases from V and 7 bases from J, with 16 bases between. The CDR3 has 14 amino acids. The CDR3 nucleotides are TGTGCCAGTAGTATGGTTCCAGGGGTGGGGGAGCAGTACTTC. Protein product: CASSMVPGVGEQYF.

This clonotype was observed at least ten times. The J gene is TRBJ1-1, the V gene TRBV28; D unclear. The germline V gene encodes CDR1 MDHEN and CDR2 SYDVKM. Between the trimmed V and J ends, which lost 6 bases and 2 bases, there was a span of 22 bases. CDR3 length: 17 residues. The CDR3 DNA is TGTGCCAGCAGCACGCTCCCCGGGGTGAACAAAAACACTGAAGCTTTCTTT. This translates into CASSTLPGVNKNTEAFF.

V and J are TRBV6-2 or TRBV6-3 and TRBJ2-7; no clear D gene. From germline, CDR1 is MNHEY and CDR2 SVGEGT. CDR3 length: 16 residues. Trimming removed 5 bases from V and 3 bases from J, with 20 bases in between. The CDR3 loop reads CASSPLRKIEFYEQYF. As DNA, the CDR3 is TGTGCCAGCAGTCCCCTGCGTAAGATTGAGTTCTACGAGCAGTACTTC.

The CDR3 sequence is CSAPNRDRLYEQYF. Written as DNA, the CDR3 is TGCAGTGCTCCAAACCGGGACAGGTTATACGAGCAGTACTTC. The chain is built from TRBV20-1 and TRBJ2-7, with 8 bases fitting TRBD1. Germline V gene lookup returns CDR1 DFQATT and CDR2 SNEGSKA (reference sequence). V lost 5 bases, J lost 4 bases, and 10 bases stayed unmatched. CDR3 length equals 14 residues.

This clonotype showed up just a few times. This chain links TRBV5-1 with TRBJ2-7, with 7 bases matching TRBD1. After removal of 5 bases from V and 3 bases from J, the junction contained 5 bases not matched to a gene. The CDR3 has 13 residues. Per the germline V gene, CDR1 is SGHRS and CDR2 is YFSETQ. CDR3 in DNA: TGCGCCAGCAGGTGGGACAGTATCTACGAGCAGTACTTC. Its translation: CASRWDSIYEQYF.

This clonotype has only a few counts. The chain joins TRBV7-6 to TRBJ2-1; no clear D gene. Germline CDR1 reads SGHVS; CDR2 reads FNYEAQ. The CDR3 sequence is 17 residues long. Deletions cut 1 base from V and 1 base from J, with 14 bases between. The DNA of the CDR3 is TGTGCCAGCAGCTTAGATAGGGCCTCCATTTCCTACAATGAGCAGTTCTTC. Amino acid sequence: CASSLDRASISYNEQFF.

This clonotype was counted only a few times. The rearrangement uses TRBV19 and TRBJ2-7, with 12 nucleotides matching TRBD2. Looked up from germline, CDR1 is LNHDA and CDR2 is SQIVND (reference sequence). J was trimmed by 3 bases and V by 5 bases; bases with no gene match: 5. The CDR3 contains 15 residues. The CDR3 DNA follows: TGTGCCAGTAGTCGGACTAGCGGGGCCCTCTACGAGCAGTACTTC. Translated: CASSRTSGALYEQYF.

As concerns this clonotype: A much larger clone differs from this one at a single base, so this may be a read error. CDR3 region: CASIQDQIYTDTQYF. CDR3 DNA: TGTGCCAGCATCCAAGATCAGATTTACACAGATACGCAGTATTTT. The chain uses TRBV4-2 and TRBJ2-3; no firm D call. CDR3 length: 15 residues. Germline CDR1 and CDR2: LGHNA and YNFKEQ.

J is TRBJ2-5 and V is TRBV5-4; TRBD2 agrees at 12 bases. This CDR3 comprises 15 residues. The germline V gene has CDR1 SGHNT and CDR2 YYREEE (reference sequence). V was pared by 4 bases and J by 2 bases, with 3 bases of the junction left unmatched. In DNA, the CDR3 is TGTGCCAGCAGCCCGACTAGCGGGAGTCAAGAGACCCAGTACTTC. It yields the protein CASSPTSGSQETQYF.

This clonotype was detected a few times. This chain uses TRBV6-2 or TRBV6-3 with TRBJ2-7; maybe TRBD1 (5 bases). The V and J ends lost 4 bases and 2 bases respectively, with 12 bases between them. Germline CDR1 reads MNHEY; CDR2 reads SVGEGT. The CDR3 has 14 residues. DNA for the CDR3: TGTGCCAGCAGTTGGGGCGGACCGACCTACGAGCAGTACTTC. It codes for CASSWGGPTYEQYF.

This chain connects TRBV7-9 to TRBJ2-3; the D gene is possibly TRBD2 (5 bases). The germline V gene encodes CDR1 SEHNR and CDR2 FQNEAQ (reference sequence). The CDR3 runs to 14 residues. V gave up 2 bases and J gave up 1 base, with 7 bases separating them. CDR3 nucleotide sequence: TGTGCCAGCAGCTTACAAGCGGGCACAGATACGCAGTATTTT. Encoded protein: CASSLQAGTDTQYF. Full variable domain (missing parts from reference TRBV7-9 and TRBJ2-3): DTGVSQNPRHKITKRGQNVTFRCDPISEHNRLYWYRQTLGQGPEFLTYFQNEAQLEKSRLLSDRFSAERPKGSFSTLEIQRTEQGDSAMYLCASSLQAGTDTQYFGPGTRLTVL.

The V gene is TRBV9, the J gene TRBJ2-1, with 8 positions matching TRBD2. Germline V gene data show CDR1 as SGDLS and CDR2 as YYNGEE. V dropped 0 bases and J dropped 10; count of bases not matched to a gene: 9. The CDR3 extends over 15 amino acids. CDR3 coding DNA: TGTGCCAGCAGCGTAGGGGGACTAGGGCTTGTAGAGCAGTTCTTC. Translation gives CASSVGGLGLVEQFF.

The V call is TRBV6-6, the J call TRBJ2-7; possible D gene TRBD1, 5 bases. Trimming took 6 bases from V and 2 from J, leaving 11 bases between them. The CDR3 totals 13 residues. Germline CDR1 reads MNHNY; CDR2 reads SVGAGI (reference sequence). CDR3 loop: CASSTGYTYEQYF. In nucleotides, the CDR3 is TGTGCCAGCAGCACAGGTTATACCTACGAGCAGTACTTC.

This chain links TRBV3-1 with TRBJ1-2; D call uncertain. Trimming stripped 1 base from V and 3 bases from J, with 9 bases between. Germline loops: CDR1 LGHDT, CDR2 YNNKEL (reference sequence). The CDR3 consists of 14 residues. CDR3 in DNA: TGTGCCAGCAGCCAAGCAACAAGTGACTATGGCTACACCTTC. Translating it yields CASSQATSDYGYTF.

This clonotype was counted at least ten times. V is TRBV11-2 and J is TRBJ2-7; unclear D gene. This CDR3 spans 14 amino acids. The germline CDR1 and CDR2 sequences are SGHAT and FQNNGV. V was pared by 2 bases and J by 2 bases, with 10 bases between. The CDR3, as DNA: TGTGCCAGCAGCTTAAATATGTTGGCCTACGAGCAGTACTTC. Its protein is CASSLNMLAYEQYF. The full variable domain, its missing parts supplied by reference TRBV11-2 and TRBJ2-7, is EAGVAQSPRYKIIEKRQSVAFWCNPISGHATLYWYQQILGQGPKLLIQFQNNGVVDDSQLPKDRFSAERLKGVDSTLKIQPAKLEDSAVYLCASSLNMLAYEQYFGPGTRLTVT.

The chain uses TRBV4-3 and TRBJ1-1, with 7 bases lining up with TRBD1. The CDR3 is made up of 15 amino acids. With V trimmed by 0 bases and J by 3 bases, 4 bases remained unmatched. The germline V gene has CDR1 LGHNA and CDR2 YSLEER. The CDR3 is CASSQDAGGDTEAFF. The CDR3 DNA sequence: TGCGCCAGCAGCCAAGATGCAGGGGGAGACACTGAAGCTTTCTTT.

The chain recombines TRBV14 with TRBJ2-7; 11 nucleotides agree with TRBD2. The germline V gene encodes CDR1 SGHDN and CDR2 FVKESK. J was trimmed by 3 bases and V by 4 bases; bases with no gene match: 8. The CDR3 runs to 16 residues. The CDR3 DNA sequence: TGTGCCAGCAGCCCATGGGGGACTAGCGGTATCTACGAGCAGTACTTC. Translation: CASSPWGTSGIYEQYF.